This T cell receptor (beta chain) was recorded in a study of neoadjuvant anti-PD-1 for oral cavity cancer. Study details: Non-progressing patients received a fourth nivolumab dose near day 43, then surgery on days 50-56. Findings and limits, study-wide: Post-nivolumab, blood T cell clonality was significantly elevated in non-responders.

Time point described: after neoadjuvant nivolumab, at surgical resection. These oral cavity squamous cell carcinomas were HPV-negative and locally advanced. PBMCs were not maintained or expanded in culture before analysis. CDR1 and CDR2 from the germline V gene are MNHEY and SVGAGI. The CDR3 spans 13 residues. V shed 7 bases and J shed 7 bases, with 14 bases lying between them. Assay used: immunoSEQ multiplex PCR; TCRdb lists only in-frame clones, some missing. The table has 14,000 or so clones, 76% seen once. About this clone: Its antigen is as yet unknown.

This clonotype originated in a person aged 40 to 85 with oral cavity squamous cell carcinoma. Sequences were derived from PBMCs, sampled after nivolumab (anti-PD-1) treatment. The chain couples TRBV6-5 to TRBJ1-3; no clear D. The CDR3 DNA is TGTGCCAGCACCCGAGACCGAGGGAACACCATATATTTT. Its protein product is CASTRDRGNTIYF.